The TCR beta chain described here comes from a study of cytomegalovirus exposure and HLA in healthy donors. Study overall: The platform used for the roughly 130 validation repertoires matched that of the roughly 630 first-cohort repertoires, a later analysis reported. Study-wide findings and caveats: It was found in a later analysis that first-cohort TCR clusters tended to co-occur in the 90 to 150 validation repertoires. Investigators reported 150 to 200 TCR beta chains as tied to cytomegalovirus. The authors confirmed in vitro that a few CMV-associated chains were specific for CMV antigens.

Trimming pared 0 bases from V and 7 bases from J, leaving 11 bases between. The CDR3 has 13 amino acids. Germline-derived CDR1 and CDR2 are SGHRS and YFSETQ. With regard to this clone: Its antigen is still unknown.

Sequencing used immunoSEQ multiplex PCR; TCRdb keeps in-frame clones, though not all of them. The repertoire has about 180,000 clones, approximately 87% of them found once; the top ten carry approximately 1.5%. V and J are TRBV5-1 and TRBJ2-7; no definite D call. The sequenced sample consisted of PBMCs. The receptor was derived from a woman in her twenties or thirties in good health and CMV-seronegative. CDR3 sequence reads: CASSLDAGREQYF. In DNA form, the CDR3 reads TGCGCCAGCAGCTTGGACGCAGGCCGGGAGCAGTACTTC.